This TCR beta chain was captured by sequencing in a study of T cells in tumors after PD-1 blockade. Profiling relied on immunoSEQ multiplex PCR, and the TCRdb table lists in-frame clones only, not all of them. The table records approximately 63,000 clones, approximately 79% of them present only once. Germline CDR1 SGHDT, CDR2 YYEEEE. The CDR3 is made up of 15 amino acids. The ends were cut back, 2 bases at V and 4 bases at J, with 13 bases in the middle. Sequencing used PBMCs, obtained after anti-PD-1 treatment. This chain uses TRBV5-6 with TRBJ2-1; maybe TRBD1 (5 bases). The receptor's source is a human donor with basal cell carcinoma. The CDR3 reads CASSFGQTTYNEQFF. Written as DNA, the CDR3 is TGTGCCAGCAGCTTCGGACAAACCACTTACAATGAGCAGTTCTTC.